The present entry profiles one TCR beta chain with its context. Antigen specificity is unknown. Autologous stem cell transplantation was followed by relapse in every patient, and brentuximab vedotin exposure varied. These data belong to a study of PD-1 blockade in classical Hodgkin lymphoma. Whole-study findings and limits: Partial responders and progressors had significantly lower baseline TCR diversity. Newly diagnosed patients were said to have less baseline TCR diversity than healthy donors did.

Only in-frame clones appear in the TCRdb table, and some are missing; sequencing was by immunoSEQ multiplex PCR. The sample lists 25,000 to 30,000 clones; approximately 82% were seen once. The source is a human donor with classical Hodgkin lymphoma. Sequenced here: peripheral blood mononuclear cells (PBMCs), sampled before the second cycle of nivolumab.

CDR3 sequence: CASSLNSRDTPSNTGELFF. The CDR3 bases are TGTGCCAGCAGCCTTAACTCCCGGGACACCCCCTCGAACACCGGGGAGCTGTTTTTT. The chain has TRBV28 and TRBJ2-2; possible D gene TRBD1, 6 bases. V lost 6 bases and J 0 bases, leaving 23 bases between the germline ends. CDR3 length equals 19 residues. Germline V lookup: CDR1 MDHEN, CDR2 SYDVKM.